A single TCR beta chain is shown here with its context. The antigen is unknown. This table comes from immunoSEQ multiplex PCR, and its TCRdb copy is limited to in-frame clones, with some not included. The table has a few hundred thousand clones, 87% seen once. The data were taken from a study of shared clonotypes between healthy human individuals. Background on the study: Aged between 18 and 49, the donors were a couple of women and three men. Findings and caveats of the study: Shared clonotypes across all four donors exceeded non-shared ones in generation probability.

The donors were all Caucasian adults (living in Nashville, Tennessee). CD45RO+ cells and CCR7-negative CD45RA+ TemRA cells were combined as CD8 memory. Deletions cut 1 base from V and 2 bases from J, with 15 bases between. The CDR3 sequence is 16 residues long. CDR1 and CDR2 (germline): MGHRA, YSYEKL. The receptor comes from a man between 18 and 29 years old in good health. The sequenced sample consisted of memory CD8+ T cells sorted from blood. Subset denoted: CD45RO+ cells pooled with CCR7-negative TemRA cells. V is TRBV4-1 and J is TRBJ2-7; possible D gene TRBD1, 6 bases. The CDR3 DNA follows: TGCGCCAGCAGCCAAGTGTCGACAGGATCCGCCTACGAGCAGTACTTC. Its protein product is CASSQVSTGSAYEQYF.